These T cell receptor beta chains were read from a single sample in a study of blood T cell repertoires in COVID-19. TCRdb's table, derived via immunoSEQ multiplex PCR, lists solely in-frame clones and lacks some. The table has about 140,000 clones, about 90% seen once. The specimen was PBMCs or T cells enriched from blood (not recorded which). Source of these receptors: a man aged 55 to 70 who had recovered from COVID-19. The CDR3 runs from the conserved cysteine through the conserved F or W. The D gene is left open where the match is weak. The size of a clone is reported for some rows only, either as once, few or many, or as a class for expanded clones.

clone size: .; D gene: TRBD1; J gene: TRBJ1-5; V gene: TRBV28; CDR3 protein: CASSLSGGTGGRQPQHF; CDR3 DNA: TGTGCCAGCAGTTTGTCGGGTGGGACAGGGGGAAGACAGCCCCAGCATTTT
clone size: .; D gene: .; J gene: TRBJ1-4; V gene: TRBV21-1; CDR3 protein: CASPQGPWTSEKLFF; CDR3 DNA: TGTGCCAGTCCCCAGGGCCCTTGGACCTCTGAAAAACTGTTTTTT
clone size: .; D gene: TRBD1; J gene: TRBJ2-7; V gene: TRBV12-3/TRBV12-4; CDR3 protein: CASRRNFRDRQYF; CDR3 DNA: TGTGCCAGCAGGCGAAATTTTCGGGACAGGCAGTACTTC
clone size: .; D gene: TRBD2; J gene: TRBJ2-1; V gene: TRBV11-2; CDR3 protein: CASSSTQNSGRAYNEQFF; CDR3 DNA: TGTGCCAGCAGCTCAACCCAAAATAGCGGGAGGGCCTACAATGAGCAGTTCTTC
clone size: .; D gene: TRBD1; J gene: TRBJ2-2; V gene: TRBV5-1; CDR3 protein: CASSPATGGTGELFF; CDR3 DNA: TGCGCCAGCAGCCCCGCGACAGGGGGAACCGGGGAGCTGTTTTTT
clone size: once; D gene: TRBD1; J gene: TRBJ2-5; V gene: TRBV3-1/TRBV3-2; CDR3 protein: CASSQDSGGEETQYF; CDR3 DNA: TGTGCCAGCAGCCAAGATTCAGGGGGCGAGGAGACCCAGTACTTC
clone size: .; D gene: TRBD1; J gene: TRBJ2-2; V gene: TRBV5-1; CDR3 protein: CASSPQGEGLTGELFF; CDR3 DNA: TGCGCCAGCAGCCCCCAGGGGGAAGGTTTGACCGGGGAGCTGTTTTTT
clone size: .; D gene: .; J gene: TRBJ2-2; V gene: TRBV5-5; CDR3 protein: CASSLSGNTGELFF; CDR3 DNA: TGTGCCAGCAGCTTAAGCGGGAACACCGGGGAGCTGTTTTTT
clone size: once; D gene: .; J gene: TRBJ1-5; V gene: TRBV6-4; CDR3 protein: CASSDRHFRSNQPQHF; CDR3 DNA: TGTGCCAGCAGTGATCGACATTTTAGGAGCAATCAGCCCCAGCATTTT
clone size: .; D gene: TRBD1; J gene: TRBJ1-2; V gene: TRBV19; CDR3 protein: CASIGDSTYGYTF; CDR3 DNA: TGTGCCAGTATTGGGGACAGCACCTATGGCTACACCTTC
clone size: .; D gene: .; J gene: TRBJ2-7; V gene: TRBV12-3/TRBV12-4; CDR3 protein: CASSDLGREEQYF; CDR3 DNA: TGTGCCAGCAGTGACCTTGGTCGGGAGGAGCAGTACTTC